This TCR beta chain was identified in a study of blood T cell repertoires in COVID-19. Overall study: Both acute and convalescent COVID-19 samples were obtained from the United States, Italy and Spain. PBMCs, B-cell-depleted T cells, or T cells provided the cDNA or gDNA that made up the material.

This clone has more than one count but fewer than ten. Profiled with immunoSEQ multiplex PCR; TCRdb holds only in-frame clones, not every one. The table lists 130,000 to 150,000 clones, about nine tenths of them singletons, with over 2% in the top ten. CDR1 LGHDT and CDR2 YNNKEL come from the germline V gene (reference sequence). V was pared by 6 bases and J by 0 bases, with 12 bases of the junction left unmatched. The CDR3 covers 19 residues. The receptor was isolated from a human donor in a cohort sampled during active COVID-19. Sequenced: peripheral blood. The J gene is TRBJ2-2, the V gene TRBV3-1 (or the pseudogene TRBV3-2); the match to TRBD1 covers 11 bases. The CDR3 sequence is CASRHFAGTGGANTGELFF. CDR3 bases: TGTGCCAGCAGACATTTCGCCGGGACAGGGGGAGCGAACACCGGGGAGCTGTTTTTT.